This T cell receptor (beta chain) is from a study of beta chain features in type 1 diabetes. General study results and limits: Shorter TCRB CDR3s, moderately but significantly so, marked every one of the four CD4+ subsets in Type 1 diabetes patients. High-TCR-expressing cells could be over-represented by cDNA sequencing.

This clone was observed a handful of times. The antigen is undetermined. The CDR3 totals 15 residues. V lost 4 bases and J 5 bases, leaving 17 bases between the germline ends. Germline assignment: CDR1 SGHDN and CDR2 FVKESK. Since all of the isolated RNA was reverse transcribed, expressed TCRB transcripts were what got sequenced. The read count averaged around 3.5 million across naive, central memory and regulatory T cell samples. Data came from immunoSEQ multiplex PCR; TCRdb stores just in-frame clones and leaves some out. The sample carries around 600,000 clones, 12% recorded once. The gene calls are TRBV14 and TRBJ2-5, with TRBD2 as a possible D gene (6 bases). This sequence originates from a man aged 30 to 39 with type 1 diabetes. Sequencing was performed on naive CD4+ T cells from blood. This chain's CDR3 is CASSPRASAGETQYF. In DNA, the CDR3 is TGTGCCAGCAGCCCGCGGGCCTCAGCGGGTGAGACCCAGTACTTC.